This T cell receptor (beta chain) originates from a study of cytomegalovirus exposure and HLA in healthy donors. Vbeta (60) and Jbeta (13) primers were used in the PCR. TCRdb's table, derived via immunoSEQ multiplex PCR, lists solely in-frame clones and lacks some. The table lists some 190,000 clones, more than 75% of them singletons. In its sample, this clone was seen a few times. The V gene's germline CDR1 is SNHLY and CDR2 FYNNEI. This CDR3 is built from 11 residues. Trimming shortened V by 7 bases and J by 5 bases, and 8 bases separated the two germline ends. This sequence originates from a young woman in good health and CMV-seronegative. Source material: PBMCs. V is TRBV2 and J is TRBJ2-5; no clear D. The CDR3 sequence: CASTNAETQYF. CDR3 bases: TGTGCCAGCACCAATGCGGAGACCCAGTACTTC.